This T cell receptor beta chain is drawn from a study of blood T cell repertoires in COVID-19. Study-wide context: Some COVID-19 samples were acute and others convalescent; all came from the United States, Italy and Spain. The analysed material was cDNA or gDNA that came from T cells, B-cell-depleted T cells, or PBMCs.

The ends were cut back, 4 bases at V and 2 bases at J, with 18 bases in the middle. The V gene's germline CDR1 is LGHDT and CDR2 YNNKEL (reference sequence). CDR3 size: 16 residues. Authors' data handling: The authors estimated nucleated cell counts from reference gene primer amplification. Produced via immunoSEQ multiplex PCR; TCRdb's table is partial and in-frame only. The D gene and trimming were derived from the DNA, and the V and J assignments and clone size from that table. The sample shows under 55,000 clones, around 79% of them seen only once. This TCR was recovered from a man between 70 and 80 years old with acute or convalescent COVID-19. Sequenced input: peripheral blood. This chain connects TRBV3-1 (or the pseudogene TRBV3-2) to TRBJ2-7; possibly TRBD1 for D (6 bases). The CDR3 reads CASSPGLGGSAYEQYF. The CDR3 DNA sequence: TGTGCCAGCAGCCCGGGTCTAGGGGGATCCGCCTACGAGCAGTACTTC.